The rows below give T cell receptor beta chains drawn from one sample of a study of blood T cell repertoires in COVID-19. Assay: immunoSEQ multiplex PCR; the TCRdb copy retains only in-frame clones and omits some. This repertoire shows 100,000 to 150,000 clones, about 85% found once; its top ten account for 10% to 15%. The sample consisted of peripheral blood. These receptor sequences come from a man aged 60-69 years with acute or convalescent COVID-19. The CDR3 runs from the conserved cysteine through the conserved F or W. D genes are given only for firm matches. Clone size is given for some rows only: seen once, a few or many times, or a class if the clone is expanded.

TRBV3-1/TRBV3-2	TRBD2	TRBJ2-2	NA	TGTGCCAGCAGCCAAATGGGACTAGCGGGAGTCGGCACCGGGGAGCTGTTTTTT	CASSQMGLAGVGTGELFF
TRBV30	TRBD1	TRBJ2-7	NA	TGTGCCTGGAGCGAGGACAGGGGTTACGAGCAGTACTTC	CAWSEDRGYEQYF
TRBV5-1	TRBD2	TRBJ2-7	NA	TGCGCCAGCAGCTCGCTAAAGGGAGCGGGAGGTGAGCAGTACTTC	CASSSLKGAGGEQYF
TRBV10-2	NA	TRBJ2-3	NA	TGCGCCAGTGACTCTGGGAGCGCGAACAGTGCAGATACGCAGTATTTT	CASDSGSANSADTQYF
TRBV7-9	TRBD1	TRBJ2-7	NA	TGTGCCAGCAGCTCAACCGGGACAGGGATCTCCTACGAGCAGTACTTC	CASSSTGTGISYEQYF
TRBV9	TRBD1	TRBJ1-2	NA	TGTGCCAGCAGCGGGAGACCACAGGGGGCGCTCTATGGCTACACCTTC	CASSGRPQGALYGYTF
TRBV18	NA	TRBJ2-3	NA	TGTGCCAGCTCACCACCGTCTTTGAGCACAGATACGCAGTATTTT	CASSPPSLSTDTQYF
TRBV3-1/TRBV3-2	NA	TRBJ1-1	NA	TGTGCCAGCAGCCAAGCCAGGGTGAACACTGAAGCTTTCTTT	CASSQARVNTEAFF
TRBV7-9	NA	TRBJ2-3	NA	TGTGCCAGCAGCCTCGCGGGAAGTGATACGCAGTATTTT	CASSLAGSDTQYF
TRBV6-5	NA	TRBJ1-6	once	TGTGCCAGCACCGATGCCGGTTATGAGAATTCACCCCTCCACTTT	CASTDAGYENSPLHF
TRBV5-1	NA	TRBJ2-3	NA	TGCGCCAGCACCATGGGCCCTATAAACACAGATACGCAGTATTTT	CASTMGPINTDTQYF
TRBV27	NA	TRBJ1-6	NA	TGTGCCACCGGGGGGAGGGTCCGCGATTCACCCCTCCACTTT	CATGGRVRDSPLHF
TRBV5-1	NA	TRBJ2-5	NA	TGCGCCAGCAGCTTCAGCCAGGGGACGGGAGAGACCCAGTACTTC	CASSFSQGTGETQYF
TRBV28	NA	TRBJ1-2	few	TGTGCCAGCACCTCAACAGGGGGCTACACCTTC	CASTSTGGYTF
TRBV7-9	TRBD1	TRBJ1-2	NA	TGTGCCAGCAGCCCGGGACAGAACTATGGCTACACCTTC	CASSPGQNYGYTF
TRBV9	NA	TRBJ2-2	NA	TGTGCCAGCAGCGTAGGCGGCGGGACCAACACCGGGGAGCTGTTTTTT	CASSVGGGTNTGELFF
TRBV19	NA	TRBJ1-5	few	TGTGCCAGTAGTATAGCTCGATCTAATAGCAATCAGCCCCAGCATTTT	CASSIARSNSNQPQHF
TRBV30	TRBD1	TRBJ1-5	NA	TGTGCCTGGGCGGACAGGGCTGGTCAGCCCCAGCATTTT	CAWADRAGQPQHF
TRBV18	TRBD2	TRBJ2-1	NA	TGTGCCAGCTCACCCTCTAGCGGGAGGGGCACCTACAATGAGCAGTTCTTC	CASSPSSGRGTYNEQFF
TRBV6-5	NA	TRBJ2-1	NA	TGTGCCAGCCTCACGGGAGTGGTGAGAGATGAGCAGTTCTTC	CASLTGVVRDEQFF
TRBV18	NA	TRBJ1-1	NA	TGTGCCAGCTCACTTAATGTGAGGGAGGGAGCTTTCTTT	CASSLNVREGAFF
TRBV30	NA	TRBJ1-2	NA	TGTGCCTGGAGCCCCGGGAACTCTTATGGCTACACCTTC	CAWSPGNSYGYTF
TRBV5-1	TRBD2	TRBJ2-5	NA	TGCGCCAGCAGCTTGGCACCTAGCGGGAGTGGGGAGACCCAGTACTTC	CASSLAPSGSGETQYF
TRBV24-1	NA	TRBJ2-3	once	TGTGCCACCAGTGATTCAGACAGGGAGGTTGGGCAGTATTTT	CATSDSDREVGQYF
TRBV25-1	TRBD1	TRBJ1-2	NA	TGTGCCAGCAGCCGGGGACAGGGGAACTATGGCTACACCTTC	CASSRGQGNYGYTF
TRBV9	NA	TRBJ2-5	NA	TGTGCCAGCAGCGTAGCAGGGCGCCTCCAAGAGACCCAGTACTTC	CASSVAGRLQETQYF
TRBV6-2/TRBV6-3	NA	TRBJ2-5	NA	TGTGCCAGCAGTTCCACAGGGCAAGAGACCCAGTACTTC	CASSSTGQETQYF
TRBV19	NA	TRBJ1-2	NA	TGTGCCAGTAGCCCCCGTCCGGGCGCAACTAGCTATGGCTACACCTTC	CASSPRPGATSYGYTF
TRBV4-2	NA	TRBJ1-6	NA	TGTGCCAGCAGCCTATCGAGCTCCTATAATTCACCCCTCCACTTT	CASSLSSSYNSPLHF
TRBV5-6	TRBD1	TRBJ2-5	NA	TGTGCCAGCAGCCAGAATTCGATCTCGACAGGGGAGACCCAGTACTTC	CASSQNSISTGETQYF
TRBV12-3/TRBV12-4	NA	TRBJ1-4	NA	TGTGCCAGTTCCGGGTTCGAAAAACTGTTTTTT	CASSGFEKLFF
TRBV7-9	TRBD2	TRBJ2-5	few	TGTGCCAGCAACAAGCGGGAGTCGGGTAAAGAGACCCAGTACTTC	CASNKRESGKETQYF
TRBV19	TRBD1	TRBJ2-7	NA	TGTGCCAGTAGTGCGCCCAGGGGGTTTTCCTACGAGCAGTATTTC	CASSAPRGFSYEQYF
TRBV19	TRBD2	TRBJ2-3	NA	TGTGCCAGTAGTATTTTTAGCGGGACTGGCGCAGATACGCAGTATTTT	CASSIFSGTGADTQYF
TRBV7-9	TRBD2	TRBJ2-2	NA	TGTGCCAGCAGCGCTAGCGGGAGGGATCCCGGGGAGCTGTTTTTT	CASSASGRDPGELFF
TRBV5-5	TRBD1	TRBJ1-5	NA	TGTGCCAGCAGCTCAACTCCGGGACAGGATTACCAGCCCCAGCATTTT	CASSSTPGQDYQPQHF
TRBV6-5	TRBD1	TRBJ1-2	NA	TGTGCCAGCAGTCCCCGGACAGGGGGCAGCGGCTACACCTTC	CASSPRTGGSGYTF
TRBV14	NA	TRBJ1-1	few	TGTGCCAGCAGCCAAGGGCTGGCCACTGAAGCTTTCTTT	CASSQGLATEAFF
TRBV28	NA	TRBJ1-1	NA	TGTGCCAGCACCCCAGGACACGTTACTGAAGCTTTCTTT	CASTPGHVTEAFF
TRBV10-3	TRBD1	TRBJ1-2	NA	TGTGCCATCGGGACAGGGGGCGGTGGCTATGGCTACACCTTC	CAIGTGGGGYGYTF
TRBV5-1	TRBD2	TRBJ2-6	NA	TGCGCCAGCAGCGTAGGACTAGCGGGAGTAACTGGGGCCAACGTCCTGACTTTC	CASSVGLAGVTGANVLTF
TRBV2	NA	TRBJ1-1	few	TGTGCCAGCAGTGAATCCCAAGCAGGGCGGGGGAACACTGAAGCTTTCTTT	CASSESQAGRGNTEAFF
TRBV7-9	TRBD2	TRBJ2-3	NA	TGTGCCAGCAGCCCTGGGGCCGGGAGGCCCGTCACAGATACGCAGTATTTT	CASSPGAGRPVTDTQYF
TRBV5-8	NA	TRBJ1-2	NA	TGTGCCAGCAGCTTGAGGATAACAGGCCGTGGTGGCTACACCTTC	CASSLRITGRGGYTF
TRBV7-2	NA	TRBJ2-5	NA	TGTGCCAGCAGCTTACCGGGACAAGAGACCCAGTACTTC	CASSLPGQETQYF
TRBV12-3/TRBV12-4	NA	TRBJ1-2	NA	TGTGCCAGCAGTTTAGCGCGGGGGTATGGCTACACCTTC	CASSLARGYGYTF
TRBV28	NA	TRBJ1-6	NA	TGTGCCAGCACTCTCAGGGCCGGTGCGCGGTCACCCCTCCACTTT	CASTLRAGARSPLHF
TRBV30	NA	TRBJ1-3	NA	TGTGCCTGGACGTCAGGGCCCGGAAACACCATATATTTT	CAWTSGPGNTIYF
TRBV28	NA	TRBJ1-6	NA	TGTGCCAGCAGTTTAGGGCGGGGCCTCCACTTT	CASSLGRGLHF